This T cell receptor (beta chain) originates from a study of T-cell reconstitution after alpha-beta-depleted transplantation in children. General study points: A year post-transplant, T-cell counts and diversity derived mostly from newly produced T cells. Two months or so post-transplant, alpha-beta T cells reportedly derived from several hundred expanded graft clones. Surviving recipient cells, namely T cells and thymic progenitors, were the source of high day-60 TCRbeta diversity in some patients.

Worth noting for this clonotype: Its antigen is not known.

A library of TCRbeta sequences, prepared with unique molecular identifiers, was generated. Each CDR3 protein is one row after TCRdb ran MiXCR on the PCR reads. The sample consists of about 300,000 distinct CDR3 sequences, around 7.1% of them appearing once. This CDR3 has 19 amino acids. V and J are TRBV21-1 and TRBJ1-2; the D call TRBD1 from the table was never checked on the DNA. TRBV21-1 is classified as a pseudogene. The sample was peripheral blood, taken 360 days after TCRalphabeta/CD19-depleted stem cell transplant. The sequence came from a female patient between 2 and 15 years old who had a stem cell transplant for Fanconi anemia, so the T cells may come from the graft donor. This CDR3 reads CARTPPDREGPPPNYGYTF. The CDR3 nucleotides are TGTGCCAGGACCCCCCCGGACAGGGAGGGACCCCCTCCTAACTATGGCTACACCTTC.